This T cell receptor beta chain was identified in a study of monozygotic twins with inflammatory bowel disease. The study, taken as a whole, reports: Healthy co-twins, by inverse Simpson, had higher TCRbeta diversity than their siblings with IBD.

The CDR3 is made up of 15 amino acids. From germline, CDR1 is MNHEY and CDR2 SMNVEV (reference sequence). A remark on this clonotype: What it binds is not known.

Using the 5' RACE reads, TCRdb records one entry per CDR3 protein without DNA. Its table records approximately 390,000 distinct CDR3 sequences. The chain employs TRBV27 and TRBJ2-1; the TRBD2 assignment by TCRdb is unverifiable without DNA. The receptor's source is a human donor with ulcerative colitis or Crohn's disease, or a healthy co-twin of an affected twin (not recorded which). The sequencing sample was made of blood. CDR3 loop: CASSSISGSKDEQFF.